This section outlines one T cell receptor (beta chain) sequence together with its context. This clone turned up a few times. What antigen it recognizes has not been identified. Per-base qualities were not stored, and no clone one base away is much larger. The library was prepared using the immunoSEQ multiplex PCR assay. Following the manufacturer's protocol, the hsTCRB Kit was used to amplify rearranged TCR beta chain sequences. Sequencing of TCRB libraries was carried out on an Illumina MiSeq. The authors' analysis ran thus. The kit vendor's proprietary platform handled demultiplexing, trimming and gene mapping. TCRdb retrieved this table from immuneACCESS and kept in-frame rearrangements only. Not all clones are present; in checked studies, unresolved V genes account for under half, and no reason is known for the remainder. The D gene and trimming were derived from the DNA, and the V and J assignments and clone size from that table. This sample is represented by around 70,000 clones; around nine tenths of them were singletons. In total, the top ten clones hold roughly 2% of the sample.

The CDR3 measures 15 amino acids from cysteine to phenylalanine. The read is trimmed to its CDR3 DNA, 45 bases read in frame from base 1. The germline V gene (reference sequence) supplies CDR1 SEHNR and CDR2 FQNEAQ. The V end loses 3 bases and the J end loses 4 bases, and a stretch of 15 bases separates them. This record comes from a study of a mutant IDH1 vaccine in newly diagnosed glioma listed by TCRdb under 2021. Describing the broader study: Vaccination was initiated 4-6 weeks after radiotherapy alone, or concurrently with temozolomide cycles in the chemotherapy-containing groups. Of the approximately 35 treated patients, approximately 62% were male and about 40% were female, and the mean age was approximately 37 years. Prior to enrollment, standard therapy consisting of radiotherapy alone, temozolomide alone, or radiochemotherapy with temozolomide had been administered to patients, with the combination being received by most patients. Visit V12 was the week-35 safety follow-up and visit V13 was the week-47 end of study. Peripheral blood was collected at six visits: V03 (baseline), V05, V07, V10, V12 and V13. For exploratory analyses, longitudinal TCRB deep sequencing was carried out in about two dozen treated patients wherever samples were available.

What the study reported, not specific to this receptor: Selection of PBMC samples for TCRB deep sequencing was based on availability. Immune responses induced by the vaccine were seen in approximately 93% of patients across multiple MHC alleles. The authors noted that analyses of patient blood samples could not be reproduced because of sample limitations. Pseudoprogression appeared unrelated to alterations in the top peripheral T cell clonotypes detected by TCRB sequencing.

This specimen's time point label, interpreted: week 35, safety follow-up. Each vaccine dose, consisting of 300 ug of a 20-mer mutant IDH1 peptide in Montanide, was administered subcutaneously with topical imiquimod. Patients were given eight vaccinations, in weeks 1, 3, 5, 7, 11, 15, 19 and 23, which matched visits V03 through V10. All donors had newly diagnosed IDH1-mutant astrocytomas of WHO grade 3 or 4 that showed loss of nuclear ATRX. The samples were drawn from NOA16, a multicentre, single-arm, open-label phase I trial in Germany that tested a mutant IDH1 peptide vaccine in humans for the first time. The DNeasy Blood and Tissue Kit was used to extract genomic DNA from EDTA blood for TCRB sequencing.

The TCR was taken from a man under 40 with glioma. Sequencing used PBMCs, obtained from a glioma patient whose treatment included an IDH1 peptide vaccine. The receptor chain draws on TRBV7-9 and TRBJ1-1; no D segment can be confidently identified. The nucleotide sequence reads TGTGCCAGCAGCTTGAATATCCGGTTCGGCACTGAAGCTTTCTTT. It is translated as CASSLNIRFGTEAFF.